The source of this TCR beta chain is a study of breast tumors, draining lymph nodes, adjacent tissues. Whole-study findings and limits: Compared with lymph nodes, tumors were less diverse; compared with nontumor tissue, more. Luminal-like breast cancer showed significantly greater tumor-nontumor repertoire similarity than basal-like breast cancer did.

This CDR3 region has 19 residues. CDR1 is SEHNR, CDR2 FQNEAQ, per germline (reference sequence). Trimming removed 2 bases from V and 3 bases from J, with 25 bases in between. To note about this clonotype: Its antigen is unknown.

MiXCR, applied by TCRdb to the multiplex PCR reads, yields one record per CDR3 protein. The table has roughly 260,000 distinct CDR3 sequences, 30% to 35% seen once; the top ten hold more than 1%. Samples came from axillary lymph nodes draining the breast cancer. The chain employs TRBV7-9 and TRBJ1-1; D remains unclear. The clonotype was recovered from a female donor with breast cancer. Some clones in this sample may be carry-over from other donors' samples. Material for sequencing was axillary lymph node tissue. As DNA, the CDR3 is TGTGCCAGCAGCTTAAATATAGAAGGGTTTCCCTCTTTGGACACTGAAGCTTTCTTT. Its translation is CASSLNIEGFPSLDTEAFF.